The rows below give T cell receptor beta chains drawn from one sample of a study of blood T cell repertoires in COVID-19. This table comes from immunoSEQ multiplex PCR, and its TCRdb copy is limited to in-frame clones, with some not included. The sample includes under 250,000 clones, approximately 90% of them seen just once. The specimen sequenced was PBMCs or T cells enriched from blood (not recorded which). The receptors shown here come from a woman aged 30 to 39 with acute COVID-19. The CDR3 runs from the conserved cysteine through the conserved F or W. A D gene is named only where the DNA matches it firmly. Rows give clone size only sometimes, using once, few, many, or a class for an expanded clone.

CDR3 DNA: TGCGCCAGCAGCTTGGTTTTCCAGGGCGGTTACGAGCAGTACTTC
CDR3 protein: CASSLVFQGGYEQYF
J gene: TRBJ2-7
clone size: -
V gene: TRBV5-1
D gene: -

CDR3 DNA: TGTGCCAGCAGCGTTGCAGGTTTCGGTGAAGCTTTCTTT
CDR3 protein: CASSVAGFGEAFF
J gene: TRBJ1-1
clone size: -
V gene: TRBV14
D gene: -

CDR3 DNA: TGTGCCAGCAGTGGTACCAGGAAGGCAGCCAAAAACATTCAGTACTTC
CDR3 protein: CASSGTRKAAKNIQYF
J gene: TRBJ2-4
clone size: -
V gene: TRBV2
D gene: -

CDR3 DNA: TGTGCCAGCAGCTTAGTGCAGGGTACTTACGAGCAGTACTTC
CDR3 protein: CASSLVQGTYEQYF
J gene: TRBJ2-7
clone size: many
V gene: TRBV7-9
D gene: -

CDR3 DNA: TGTGCCAGCAGCCAGGACCTTAGCGGGGGAGGCACAGATACGCAGTATTTT
CDR3 protein: CASSQDLSGGGTDTQYF
J gene: TRBJ2-3
clone size: -
V gene: TRBV3-1/TRBV3-2
D gene: TRBD2

CDR3 DNA: TGTGCCAGCAGTGAGCGCATCCGATGGAACACTGAAGCTTTCTTT
CDR3 protein: CASSERIRWNTEAFF
J gene: TRBJ1-1
clone size: -
V gene: TRBV6-1
D gene: -

CDR3 DNA: TGTGCCAGCAGCCACACTCTTGAGGCCTATGGCTACACCTTC
CDR3 protein: CASSHTLEAYGYTF
J gene: TRBJ1-2
clone size: -
V gene: TRBV3-1/TRBV3-2
D gene: -

CDR3 DNA: TGCAGTGCTAGTTCGAAGACTGTTGGCTACACCTTC
CDR3 protein: CSASSKTVGYTF
J gene: TRBJ1-2
clone size: -
V gene: TRBV20-1
D gene: -

CDR3 DNA: TGTGCCAGCAGTAGGGGACAGGGCGATCAGCCCCAGCATTTT
CDR3 protein: CASSRGQGDQPQHF
J gene: TRBJ1-5
clone size: -
V gene: TRBV6-5
D gene: TRBD1

CDR3 DNA: TGTGCCAGCAGTGAGGCAGGGTTTGTCTACGAGCAGTACTTC
CDR3 protein: CASSEAGFVYEQYF
J gene: TRBJ2-7
clone size: -
V gene: TRBV2
D gene: -

CDR3 DNA: TGTGCCAGCAGCTTAGTCGCAGATACGCAGTATTTT
CDR3 protein: CASSLVADTQYF
J gene: TRBJ2-3
clone size: -
V gene: TRBV11-3
D gene: -

CDR3 DNA: TGTGCCAGTACCTATCAGGGTAATGGCAATCAGCCCCAGCATTTT
CDR3 protein: CASTYQGNGNQPQHF
J gene: TRBJ1-5
clone size: few
V gene: TRBV19
D gene: -

CDR3 DNA: TGTGCCAGCAGTTACGGGGGCCTTAATGAAAAACTGTTTTTT
CDR3 protein: CASSYGGLNEKLFF
J gene: TRBJ1-4
clone size: -
V gene: TRBV6-5
D gene: -

CDR3 DNA: TGCGCCAGCAGCTTGGCCGGGACAGGGGAGGGGCAAGAGACCCAGTACTTC
CDR3 protein: CASSLAGTGEGQETQYF
J gene: TRBJ2-5
clone size: -
V gene: TRBV5-1
D gene: TRBD1

CDR3 DNA: TGCGCCAGCAGCCAAGTAGGGACAGGGATTGCAACTAATGAAAAACTGTTTTTT
CDR3 protein: CASSQVGTGIATNEKLFF
J gene: TRBJ1-4
clone size: -
V gene: TRBV4-3
D gene: TRBD1

CDR3 DNA: TGTGCCAGCAGCCAGGGGACCGTTGATCATACTGAAGCTTTCTTT
CDR3 protein: CASSQGTVDHTEAFF
J gene: TRBJ1-1
clone size: -
V gene: TRBV7-9
D gene: -

CDR3 DNA: TGTGCCAGCAGCCCCGGCAGGTCTGGCGAGACCCAGTACTTC
CDR3 protein: CASSPGRSGETQYF
J gene: TRBJ2-5
clone size: -
V gene: TRBV5-4
D gene: -

CDR3 DNA: TGCGCCAGCAGCCGAGGGAGTGGGAGCTCCTACGAGCAGTACTTC
CDR3 protein: CASSRGSGSSYEQYF
J gene: TRBJ2-7
clone size: -
V gene: TRBV4-3
D gene: -

CDR3 DNA: TGTGCCAGCAGCTTAGCCGCGGGGGGCTGGAATGAGCAGTTCTTC
CDR3 protein: CASSLAAGGWNEQFF
J gene: TRBJ2-1
clone size: -
V gene: TRBV7-9
D gene: TRBD2

CDR3 DNA: TGTGCCAGCAGCTTGCAGGATCGGAACACTGAAGCTTTCTTT
CDR3 protein: CASSLQDRNTEAFF
J gene: TRBJ1-1
clone size: -
V gene: TRBV5-6
D gene: -

CDR3 DNA: TGTGCCAGCAGCTCCTCCGGGACAGGGGTCCCTATGGCAGATACGCAGTATTTT
CDR3 protein: CASSSSGTGVPMADTQYF
J gene: TRBJ2-3
clone size: -
V gene: TRBV7-2
D gene: TRBD1

CDR3 DNA: TGTGCCAGCACTCCAGGGGGCAGTAGGGGGTCCTACAATGAGCAGTTCTTC
CDR3 protein: CASTPGGSRGSYNEQFF
J gene: TRBJ2-1
clone size: -
V gene: TRBV28
D gene: TRBD1

CDR3 DNA: TGCGCCAGCCGGGGACAGGGGGATGATCAGCCCCAGCATTTT
CDR3 protein: CASRGQGDDQPQHF
J gene: TRBJ1-5
clone size: once
V gene: TRBV5-1
D gene: TRBD1

CDR3 DNA: TGCAGCGTTGAAGATCTTGGACAGGGGTTTTTTTATGGCTACACCTTC
CDR3 protein: CSVEDLGQGFFYGYTF
J gene: TRBJ1-2
clone size: -
V gene: TRBV29-1
D gene: TRBD1

CDR3 DNA: TGTGCCAGCAGCTTTCAGGGGCCTAATTCACCCCTCCACTTT
CDR3 protein: CASSFQGPNSPLHF
J gene: TRBJ1-6
clone size: -
V gene: TRBV11-1
D gene: -

CDR3 DNA: TGTGCTAGTGGACCCCGACAGGGAGTGAACACTGAAGCTTTCTTT
CDR3 protein: CASGPRQGVNTEAFF
J gene: TRBJ1-1
clone size: -
V gene: TRBV12-5
D gene: TRBD1

CDR3 DNA: TGTGCCAGCAGTCCGGGACAGGGATTCGGCACCATATATTTT
CDR3 protein: CASSPGQGFGTIYF
J gene: TRBJ1-3
clone size: -
V gene: TRBV6-4
D gene: TRBD1

CDR3 DNA: TGTGCCAGCAGCCACAGACCGGGGAGCCCTGAAGCTTTCTTT
CDR3 protein: CASSHRPGSPEAFF
J gene: TRBJ1-1
clone size: -
V gene: TRBV7-8
D gene: -

CDR3 DNA: TGCGCCAGCACCCATGGGGGGACGGGCACTAATTCACCCCTCCACTTT
CDR3 protein: CASTHGGTGTNSPLHF
J gene: TRBJ1-6
clone size: -
V gene: TRBV10-2
D gene: -

CDR3 DNA: TGTGCCAGCAGAATTAGATCCGGGACAGGCTATTATGGCTACACCTTC
CDR3 protein: CASRIRSGTGYYGYTF
J gene: TRBJ1-2
clone size: -
V gene: TRBV2
D gene: TRBD1

CDR3 DNA: TGTGCCAGCAGCTTGGCCTTCTCCGGAGCTAGCGGAGACACAGATACGCAGTATTTT
CDR3 protein: CASSLAFSGASGDTDTQYF
J gene: TRBJ2-3
clone size: -
V gene: TRBV5-4
D gene: TRBD2